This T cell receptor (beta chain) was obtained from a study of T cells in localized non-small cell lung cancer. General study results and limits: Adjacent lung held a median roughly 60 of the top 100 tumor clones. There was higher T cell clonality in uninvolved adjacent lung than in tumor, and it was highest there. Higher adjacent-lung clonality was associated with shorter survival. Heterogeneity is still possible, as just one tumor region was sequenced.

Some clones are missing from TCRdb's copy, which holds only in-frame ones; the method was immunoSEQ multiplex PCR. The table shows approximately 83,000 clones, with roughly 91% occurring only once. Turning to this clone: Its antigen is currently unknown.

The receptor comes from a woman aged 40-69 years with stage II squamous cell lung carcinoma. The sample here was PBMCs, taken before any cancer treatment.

The CDR3 DNA reads as TGCGCCAGCAGGGACCGGGTGGGGTACACCTTC. It yields the protein CASRDRVGYTF. This chain uses TRBV5-1 with TRBJ1-2; D call uncertain. Germline lookup yields CDR1 SGHRS and CDR2 YFSETQ. Trimming took off 5 bases at V and 11 bases at J, with 13 bases between the two ends. This CDR3 contains 11 residues.